The TCR beta chain under discussion was sequenced for a study of shared clonotypes between healthy human individuals. For every subset, genomic DNA was evenly distributed across several immunoSEQ plates. Sequencing used immunoSEQ multiplex PCR; TCRdb keeps in-frame clones, though not all of them. In the table there are approximately 2.3 million clones, 85% to 95% of which are singletons. This CDR3 contains 16 residues. Germline V lookup: CDR1 MDHEN, CDR2 SYDVKM. V gave up 6 bases and J gave up 1 base, with 16 bases separating them. The sequenced sample was naive CD4+ T cells from PBMCs. As to subset: CD45RA+ positively selected. The V and J genes are TRBV28 and TRBJ1-5; D is unclear. This clonotype was sampled from a man younger than 30 in good health. Some clones in this sample may be carry-over from other donors' samples. The CDR3 protein is CASSLPDLRSNQPQHF. The CDR3 nucleotides are TGTGCCAGCAGCCTTCCGGACCTGCGGAGCAATCAGCCCCAGCATTTT.